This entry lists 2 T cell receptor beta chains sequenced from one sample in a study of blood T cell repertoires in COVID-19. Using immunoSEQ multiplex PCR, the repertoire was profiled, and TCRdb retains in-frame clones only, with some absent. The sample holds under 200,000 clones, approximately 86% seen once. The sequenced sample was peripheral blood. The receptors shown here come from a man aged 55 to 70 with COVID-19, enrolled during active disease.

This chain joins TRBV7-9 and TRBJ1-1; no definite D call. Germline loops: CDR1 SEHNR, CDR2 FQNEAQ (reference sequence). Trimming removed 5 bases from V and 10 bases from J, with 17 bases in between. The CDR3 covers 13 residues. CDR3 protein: CASSPLNGEVAFF. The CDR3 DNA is TGTGCCAGCAGCCCATTAAATGGTGAGGTAGCTTTCTTT.

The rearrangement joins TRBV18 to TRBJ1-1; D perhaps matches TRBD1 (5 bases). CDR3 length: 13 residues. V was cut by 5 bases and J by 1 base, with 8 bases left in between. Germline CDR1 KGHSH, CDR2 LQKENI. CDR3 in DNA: TGTGCCAGCTCAACCGGACAGAACACTGAAGCTTTCTTT. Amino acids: CASSTGQNTEAFF.